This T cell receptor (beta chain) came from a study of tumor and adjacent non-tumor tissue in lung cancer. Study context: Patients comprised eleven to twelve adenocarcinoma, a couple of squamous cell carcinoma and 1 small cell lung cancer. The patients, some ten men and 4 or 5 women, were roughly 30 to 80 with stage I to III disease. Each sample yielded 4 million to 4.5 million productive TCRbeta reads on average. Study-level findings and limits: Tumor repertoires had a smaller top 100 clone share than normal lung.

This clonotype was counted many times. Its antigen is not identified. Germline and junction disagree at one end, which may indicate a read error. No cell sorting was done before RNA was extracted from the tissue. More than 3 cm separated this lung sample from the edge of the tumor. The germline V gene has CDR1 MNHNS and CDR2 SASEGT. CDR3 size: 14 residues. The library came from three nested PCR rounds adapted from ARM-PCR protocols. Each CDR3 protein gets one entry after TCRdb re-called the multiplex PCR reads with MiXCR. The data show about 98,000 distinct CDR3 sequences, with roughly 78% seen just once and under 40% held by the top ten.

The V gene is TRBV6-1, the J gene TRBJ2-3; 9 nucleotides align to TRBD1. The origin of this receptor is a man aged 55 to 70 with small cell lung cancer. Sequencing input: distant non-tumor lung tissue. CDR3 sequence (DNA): TGTGCCAGCAGAGAAGGGACAGGGAAGGATACGCAGTATTTT. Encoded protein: CASREGTGKDTQYF.